This TCR beta chain appears in the sequencing data of a study of T cells in Graves' hyperthyroidism and ophthalmopathy. Researchers took RNA transcripts and amplified the TCR beta CDR3 regions from them. During a first-round RT-PCR of the TCR CDR3, the HTBI primer set was used. TCRdb analysed the multiplex PCR reads with MiXCR anew, one entry per CDR3 protein. The sample carries roughly 380,000 distinct CDR3 sequences, about 14% recorded once. Patients were aged 18 to 65, had disease duration under 2 months, and had newly diagnosed hyperthyroidism. Ten or more counts support this clonotype. Its specificity is unknown. Notes on the study in general: With a median lead of 6.5 months before onset, the model predicted ophthalmopathy. Most thyroid clonotypes expanded above 0.001 appeared in blood too.

The TCR comes from a woman aged 55-69 years with Graves' hyperthyroidism. Sequenced: blood.

The CDR3 DNA reads as TGTGCCACCAGTGCAGGCATTAACACTGAAGCTTTCTTT. This translates into CATSAGINTEAFF. The chain carries TRBV24-1 and TRBJ1-1; D not certain. The CDR3 contains 13 residues. CDR1 is KGHDR and CDR2 is SFDVKD in the germline V gene. The V and J ends lost 5 bases and 2 bases respectively, with 8 bases between them.